One and the same sample provided the 16 T cell receptor beta chains below, sequenced in a study of beta chain features in type 1 diabetes. All of the isolated RNA was reverse transcribed, so expressed TCRB transcripts were sequenced. The repertoire was sequenced with immunoSEQ multiplex PCR; TCRdb's copy has only in-frame clones and lacks some. The sample lists roughly 25,000 clones, roughly 69% occurring once. Sequencing input: Tregs from blood. The source is a woman aged 40 to 55 in good health.

The genes are TRBV19 and TRBJ2-7; 9 bases align to TRBD1. Germline V gives CDR1 LNHDA, CDR2 SQIVND (reference sequence). V dropped 5 bases and J dropped 5; count of bases not matched to a gene: 13. The CDR3 contains 16 residues. The CDR3 DNA reads as TGTGCCAGTAGTCCCCGGAGTCGGGACAGGGCCCACGAGCAGTACTTC. This sequence encodes CASSPRSRDRAHEQYF.

The rearrangement links TRBV9 to TRBJ2-7; 8 bases match TRBD2. With V trimmed by 3 bases and J by 0 bases, 5 bases remained unmatched. Germline V gene data show CDR1 as SGDLS and CDR2 as YYNGEE. This CDR3 spans 15 amino acids. DNA for the CDR3: TGTGCCAGCAGCGGGACCGGGACTAGCTCCTACGAGCAGTACTTC. Protein: CASSGTGTSSYEQYF.

V and J are TRBV5-6 and TRBJ1-1, with D unclear. The CDR3 sequence is 11 residues long. The V and J ends lost 2 bases and 10 bases respectively, with 9 bases between them. Germline CDR1 and CDR2: SGHDT and YYEEEE. CDR3 sequence reads: CASSFAPRAFF. DNA for the CDR3: TGTGCCAGCAGCTTTGCCCCTAGAGCTTTCTTT.

The chain employs TRBV7-9 and TRBJ1-4; 9 nucleotides agree with TRBD1. In germline, CDR1 is SEHNR, CDR2 FQNEAQ (reference sequence). This CDR3 region has 12 residues. The V gene end was trimmed by 10 bases and the J gene end by 9 bases; junction bases not matched to a gene: 6. CDR3 residues: CAITGGGKKLFF. As DNA, the CDR3 is TGTGCCATCACAGGGGGCGGGAAAAAACTGTTTTTT. The variable domain in full, completed from reference TRBV7-9 and TRBJ1-4, reads DTGVSQNPRHKITKRGQNVTFRCDPISEHNRLYWYRQTLGQGPEFLTYFQNEAQLEKSRLLSDRFSAERPKGSFSTLEIQRTEQGDSAMYLCAITGGGKKLFFGSGTQLSVL.

The chain combines TRBV7-2 with TRBJ2-3; unclear D gene. Trimming took 4 bases from V and 3 from J, leaving 17 bases between them. This CDR3 comprises 16 residues. Germline CDR1 reads SGHTA; CDR2 reads FQGNSA. Here the CDR3 reads CASSSLDTVWTDTQYF. Here the CDR3 DNA reads TGTGCCAGCAGCTCGCTTGATACAGTATGGACAGATACGCAGTATTTT. Combining the CDR3 with reference TRBV7-2 and TRBJ2-3 gives the whole variable domain GAGVSQSPSNKVTEKGKDVELRCDPISGHTALYWYRQSLGQGLEFLIYFQGNSAPDKSGLPSDRFSAERTGGSVSTLTIQRTQQEDSAVYLCASSSLDTVWTDTQYFGPGTRLTVL.

This clone appeared a few times. The chain uses TRBV7-2 and TRBJ2-1, with 10 positions matching TRBD2. Germline V lookup: CDR1 SGHTA, CDR2 FQGNSA. The V gene end was trimmed by 11 bases and the J gene end by 5 bases; junction bases not matched to a gene: 18. The CDR3 runs to 17 residues. CDR3 region: CASTKIGAGGYNNEQFF. The DNA of the CDR3 is TGTGCCTCCACCAAAATTGGAGCGGGGGGGTACAACAATGAGCAGTTCTTC.

The chain uses TRBV6-1 and TRBJ2-7; 7 bases map to TRBD1. The CDR3 is 14 residues long. J gave up 3 bases and V 6 bases, and 8 bases lay outside the gene matches. CDR1 MNHNS and CDR2 SASEGT come from the germline V gene. Written as DNA, the CDR3 is TGTGCCAGCAGCTTAGTCGACAGGGTCTACGAGCAGTACTTC. As protein: CASSLVDRVYEQYF.

The chain has TRBV9 and TRBJ1-3; D remains unclear. Germline loops: CDR1 SGDLS, CDR2 YYNGEE. The CDR3 is 15 amino acids. The V end was cut by 0 bases, the J end by 8 bases, with 15 bases between. The CDR3 here is CASSVGTAPGDTIYF. The DNA of the CDR3 is TGTGCCAGCAGCGTAGGTACAGCTCCCGGCGACACCATATATTTT.

This clone has just a few counts. V gene TRBV10-3 combines with J gene TRBJ2-7; TRBD2 aligns across 8 bases. This CDR3 comprises 14 residues. J lost 6 bases, V lost 1 base, and 5 bases had no gene match. In germline, CDR1 is ENHRY, CDR2 SYGVKD. In nucleotides, the CDR3 is TGTGCCATCAGTGAGTTGGGACTAGTATCCGAGCAGTACTTC. This encodes CAISELGLVSEQYF.

The gene calls are TRBV12-5 and TRBJ2-4; 13 positions agree with TRBD2. V trimming: 2 bases; J trimming: 0 bases; junction bases outside the gene matches: 7. This CDR3 is 19 amino acids long. Germline loops: CDR1 LGHNT, CDR2 FRNRAP. The CDR3 sequence: CASGLPGLAGPLAKNIQYF. The CDR3 nucleotides are TGTGCTAGTGGTTTGCCGGGACTAGCGGGGCCATTAGCCAAAAACATTCAGTACTTC.

This chain links TRBV7-2 with TRBJ2-7, with a weak D call TRBD1 (6 bases). The V end lost 5 bases, the J end lost 4 bases, and 12 bases lay between the germline ends. This CDR3 is built from 13 residues. Germline V gives CDR1 SGHTA, CDR2 FQGNSA. CDR3 DNA sequence: TGTGCCAGCAGCCCCTGGACAGTTTACGAGCAGTACTTC. It yields the protein CASSPWTVYEQYF.

The rearrangement joins TRBV7-9 to TRBJ2-5; 10 bases fit TRBD1. Judging by the DNA end, TRBJ2-7 fits better; the J call may be wrong. The CDR3 sequence is 17 residues long. Germline assignment: CDR1 SEHNR and CDR2 FQNEAQ (reference sequence). CDR3 bases: TGTGCCAGCAGCGCTTCCGCGGGACAGGGGCCCTCCTACGAGCAGTACTTC. It is translated as CASSASAGQGPSYEQYF.

This sequence joins TRBV5-1 and TRBJ1-2; TRBD1 matches 7 bases. The CDR3 is made up of 14 amino acids. The trim removed 0 bases at V and 3 bases at J, leaving 2 bases unmatched. Germline V CDR1 and CDR2: SGHRS, YFSETQ. DNA for the CDR3: TGCGCCAGCAGCTTGGAGGGGGCTGACTATGGCTACACCTTC. Translating gives CASSLEGADYGYTF.

This chain joins TRBV10-2 and TRBJ2-7; TRBD2 aligns across 9 bases. CDR1 is WSHSY, CDR2 SAAADI, per germline. The CDR3 has 16 amino acids. Germline trimming cut 6 bases from V and 3 bases from J; bases unmatched to any gene: 12. CDR3 nucleotide sequence: TGCGCCAGCAGGGAAACTGTAGCGGGGGTTATCTACGAGCAGTACTTC. Translation gives CASRETVAGVIYEQYF.

The V gene is TRBV7-2, the J gene TRBJ1-6; TRBD1 matches 9 bases. V gave up 4 bases and J gave up 7 bases; unmatched junction bases: 8. The CDR3 has 16 residues. Germline V gene sequence: CDR1 SGHTA, CDR2 FQGNSA. CDR3 sequence: CASSSRRDRVNSPLHF. For the CDR3, the DNA is TGTGCCAGCAGCTCCCGCCGGGACAGGGTAAATTCACCCCTCCACTTT.

This chain joins TRBV25-1 and TRBJ2-2, with TRBD2 identical over 11 bases. This CDR3 has 16 amino acids. The V segment lost 4 bases and the J segment 3 bases; nucleotides outside the gene matches: 4. Germline V gene lookup returns CDR1 MGHDK and CDR2 SYGVNS. DNA of the CDR3: TGTGCCAGCAGTGTTCTAGCGGGGGGAGACACCGGGGAGCTGTTTTTT. Protein product: CASSVLAGGDTGELFF.